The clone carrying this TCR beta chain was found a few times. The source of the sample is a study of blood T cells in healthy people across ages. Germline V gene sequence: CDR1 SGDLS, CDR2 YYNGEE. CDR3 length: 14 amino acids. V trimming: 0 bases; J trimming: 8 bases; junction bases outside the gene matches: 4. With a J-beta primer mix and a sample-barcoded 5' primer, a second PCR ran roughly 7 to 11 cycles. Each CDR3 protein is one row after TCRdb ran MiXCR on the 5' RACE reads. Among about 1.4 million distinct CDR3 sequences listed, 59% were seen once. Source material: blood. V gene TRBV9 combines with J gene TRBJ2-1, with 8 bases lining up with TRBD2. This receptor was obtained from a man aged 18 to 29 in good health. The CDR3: CASSVEGLVHEQFF. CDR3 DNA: TGTGCCAGCAGCGTAGAGGGACTAGTCCATGAGCAGTTCTTC. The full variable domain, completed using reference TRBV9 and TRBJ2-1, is DSGVTQTPKHLITATGQRVTLRCSPRSGDLSVYWYQQSLDQGLQFLIQYYNGEERAKGNILERFSAQQFPDLHSELNLSSLELGDSALYFCASSVEGLVHEQFFGPGTRLTVL.